This T cell receptor beta chain came from a study of CD8+ T cells in alopecia areata. Overall study findings and caveats: TCR sharing was clearer in mice than between patients, perhaps partly owing to patient HLA diversity. Scalp specimens additionally yield sequences from normal skin's resident alphabeta T cells. Across lesional scalp, and particularly alopecia totalis/universalis, clonality surpassed that of normal scalp.

This clone has more than one count but fewer than ten. What it binds is unknown. Reverse transcription of extracted RNA yielded cDNA, which provided the sequencing template. Repertoires were generated with immunoSEQ multiplex PCR, while TCRdb's copy carries only in-frame clones and drops some. The table records 30,000 to 35,000 clones, 55% of them present only once. Between the trimmed V and J ends, which lost 4 bases and 9 bases, there was a span of 13 bases. Looked up from germline, CDR1 is MDHEN and CDR2 is SYDVKM. This CDR3 region has 12 residues. Lesional scalp tissue (obtained by punch biopsy) and peripheral blood were collected from alopecia areata patients.

The receptor was derived from a human donor with alopecia areata. Sequenced material: NKG2D-high CD8+ T cells sorted from blood. The rearrangement uses TRBV28 and TRBJ2-7; no definite D call. CDR3 in amino acids: CASSSSSKGQYF. Written as DNA, the CDR3 is TGTGCCAGCAGTTCGTCAAGTAAGGGGCAGTACTTC.